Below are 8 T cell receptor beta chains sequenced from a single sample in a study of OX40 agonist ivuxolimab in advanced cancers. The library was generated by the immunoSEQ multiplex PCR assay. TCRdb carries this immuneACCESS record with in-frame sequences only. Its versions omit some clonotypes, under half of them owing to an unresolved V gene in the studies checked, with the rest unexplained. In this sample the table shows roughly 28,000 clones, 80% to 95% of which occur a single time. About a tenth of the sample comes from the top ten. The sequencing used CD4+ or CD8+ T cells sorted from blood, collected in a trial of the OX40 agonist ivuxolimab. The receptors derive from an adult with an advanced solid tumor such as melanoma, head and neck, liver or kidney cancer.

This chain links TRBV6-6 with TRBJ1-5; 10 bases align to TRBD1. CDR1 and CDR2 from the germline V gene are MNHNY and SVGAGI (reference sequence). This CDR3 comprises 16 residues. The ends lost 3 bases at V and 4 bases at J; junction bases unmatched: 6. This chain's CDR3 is CASSYRRDRGNQPQHF. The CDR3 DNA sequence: TGTGCCAGCAGTTATCGTCGGGACAGGGGTAATCAGCCCCAGCATTTT.

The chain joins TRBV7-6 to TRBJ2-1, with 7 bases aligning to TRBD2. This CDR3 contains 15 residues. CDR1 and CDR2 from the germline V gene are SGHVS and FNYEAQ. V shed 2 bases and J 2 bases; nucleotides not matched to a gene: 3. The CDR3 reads CASSLWGGAYNEQFF. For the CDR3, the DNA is TGTGCCAGCAGCTTATGGGGGGGAGCCTACAATGAGCAGTTCTTC.

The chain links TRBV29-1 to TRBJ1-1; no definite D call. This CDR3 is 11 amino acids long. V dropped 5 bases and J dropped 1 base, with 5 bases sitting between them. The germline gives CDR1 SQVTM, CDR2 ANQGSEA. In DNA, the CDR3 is TGCAGCGTTCGACGGAACACTGAAGCTTTCTTT. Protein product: CSVRRNTEAFF.

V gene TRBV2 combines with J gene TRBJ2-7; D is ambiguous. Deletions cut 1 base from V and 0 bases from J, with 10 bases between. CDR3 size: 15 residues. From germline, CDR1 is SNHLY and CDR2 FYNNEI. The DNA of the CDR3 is TGTGCCAGCAGTGAAGGGTACTCCAGCTCCTACGAGCAGTACTTC. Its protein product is CASSEGYSSSYEQYF.

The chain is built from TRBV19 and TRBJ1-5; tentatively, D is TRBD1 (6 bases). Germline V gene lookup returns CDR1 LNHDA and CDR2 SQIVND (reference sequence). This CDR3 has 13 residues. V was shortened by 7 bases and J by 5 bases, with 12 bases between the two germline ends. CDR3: CASTQDSHQPQHF. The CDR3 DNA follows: TGTGCCAGTACCCAGGACAGTCATCAGCCCCAGCATTTT.

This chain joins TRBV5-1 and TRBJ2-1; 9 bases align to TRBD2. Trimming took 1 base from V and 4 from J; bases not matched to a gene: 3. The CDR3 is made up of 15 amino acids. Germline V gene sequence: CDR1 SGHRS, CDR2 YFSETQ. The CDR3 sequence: CASSLLGLAYNEQFF. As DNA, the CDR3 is TGCGCCAGCAGCTTGCTCGGACTAGCGTACAATGAGCAGTTCTTC.

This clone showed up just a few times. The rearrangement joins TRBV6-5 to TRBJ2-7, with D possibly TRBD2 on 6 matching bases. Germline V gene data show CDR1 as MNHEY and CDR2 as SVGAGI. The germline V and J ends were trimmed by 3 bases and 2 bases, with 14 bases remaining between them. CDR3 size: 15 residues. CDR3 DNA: TGTGCCAGCAGTTATTCCGGGACTGGCACCTACGAGCAGTACTTC. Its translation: CASSYSGTGTYEQYF.

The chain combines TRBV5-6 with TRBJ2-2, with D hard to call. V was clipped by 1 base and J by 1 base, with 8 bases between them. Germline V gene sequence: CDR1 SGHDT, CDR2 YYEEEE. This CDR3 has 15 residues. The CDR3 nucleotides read TGTGCCAGCAGCTTGCCAGGAGAGAACACCGGGGAGCTGTTTTTT. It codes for CASSLPGENTGELFF.